This entry features one TCR beta chain sequence. These data belong to a study of blood T cell repertoires in COVID-19. Overall study: The analysed material was cDNA or gDNA that came from T cells, B-cell-depleted T cells, or PBMCs.

Libraries were prepared by immunoSEQ multiplex PCR; TCRdb keeps only in-frame clonotypes and omits some of them. The sample lists just under 150,000 clones; roughly 87% were seen once. The length of the CDR3 is 15 residues. Trimming at V came to 5 bases and at J to 4 bases, leaving 6 bases not matched to a gene. Germline CDR1 reads SGHAT; CDR2 reads FQNNGV. The chain combines TRBV11-2 with TRBJ1-1; 11 bases are shared with TRBD1. The source is a human donor in a cohort sampled during active COVID-19. Sequencing was carried out using peripheral blood. The CDR3 reads CASSQGTGGVTEAFF. CDR3 coding DNA: TGTGCCAGCAGCCAAGGGACAGGGGGGGTCACTGAAGCTTTCTTT.